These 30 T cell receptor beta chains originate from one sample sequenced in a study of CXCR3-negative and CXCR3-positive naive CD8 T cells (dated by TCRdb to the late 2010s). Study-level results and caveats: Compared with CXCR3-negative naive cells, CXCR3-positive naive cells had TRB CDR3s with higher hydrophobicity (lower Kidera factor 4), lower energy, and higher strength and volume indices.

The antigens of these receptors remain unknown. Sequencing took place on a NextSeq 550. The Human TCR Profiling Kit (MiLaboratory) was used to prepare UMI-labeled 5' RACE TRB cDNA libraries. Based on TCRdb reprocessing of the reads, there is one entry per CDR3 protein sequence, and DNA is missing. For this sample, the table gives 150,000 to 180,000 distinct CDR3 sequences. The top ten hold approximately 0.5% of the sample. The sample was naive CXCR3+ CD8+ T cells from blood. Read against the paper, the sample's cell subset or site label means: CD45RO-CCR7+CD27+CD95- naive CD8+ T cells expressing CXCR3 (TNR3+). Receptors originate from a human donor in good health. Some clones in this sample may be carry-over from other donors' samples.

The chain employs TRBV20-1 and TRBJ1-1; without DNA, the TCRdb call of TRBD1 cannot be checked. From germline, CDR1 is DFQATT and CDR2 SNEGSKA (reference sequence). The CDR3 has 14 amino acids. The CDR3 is CSASYTDRYTEALF.

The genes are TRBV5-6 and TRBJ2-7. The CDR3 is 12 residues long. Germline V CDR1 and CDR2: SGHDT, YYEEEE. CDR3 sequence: CASSLWEYEQYF.

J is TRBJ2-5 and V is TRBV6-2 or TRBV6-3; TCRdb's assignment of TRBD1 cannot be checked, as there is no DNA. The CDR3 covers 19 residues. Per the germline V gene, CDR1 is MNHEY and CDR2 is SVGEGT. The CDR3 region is CASSYSRGLGQMPQETQYF.

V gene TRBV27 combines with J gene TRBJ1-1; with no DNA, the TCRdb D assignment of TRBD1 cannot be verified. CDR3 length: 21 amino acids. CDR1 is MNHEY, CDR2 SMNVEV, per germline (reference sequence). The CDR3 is CASSLIDNLGGQKPGNTEAFF.

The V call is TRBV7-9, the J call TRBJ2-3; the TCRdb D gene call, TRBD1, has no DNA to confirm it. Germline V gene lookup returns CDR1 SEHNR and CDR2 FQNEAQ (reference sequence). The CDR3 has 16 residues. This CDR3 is CASSDSVGGSTDTQYF.

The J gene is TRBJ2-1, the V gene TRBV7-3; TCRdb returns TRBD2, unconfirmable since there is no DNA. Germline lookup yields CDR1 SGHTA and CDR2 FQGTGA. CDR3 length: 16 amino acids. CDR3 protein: CASSPLVGPTYNEQFF.

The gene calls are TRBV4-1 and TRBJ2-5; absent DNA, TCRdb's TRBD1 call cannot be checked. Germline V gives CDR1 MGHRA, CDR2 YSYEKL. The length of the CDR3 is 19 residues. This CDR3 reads CASSPRTLMKGQSQETQYF.

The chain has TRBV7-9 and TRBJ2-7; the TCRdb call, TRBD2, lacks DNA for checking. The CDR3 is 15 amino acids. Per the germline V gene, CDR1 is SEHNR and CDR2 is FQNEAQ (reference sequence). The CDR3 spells CASSLVGLTTYEQYF.

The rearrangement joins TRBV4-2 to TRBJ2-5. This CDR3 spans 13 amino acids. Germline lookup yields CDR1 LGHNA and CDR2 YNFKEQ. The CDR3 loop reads CASSLLSQETQYF.

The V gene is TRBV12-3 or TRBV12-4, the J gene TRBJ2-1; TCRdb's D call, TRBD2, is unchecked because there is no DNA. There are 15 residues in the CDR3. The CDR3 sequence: CASSQIPGTSREQFF.

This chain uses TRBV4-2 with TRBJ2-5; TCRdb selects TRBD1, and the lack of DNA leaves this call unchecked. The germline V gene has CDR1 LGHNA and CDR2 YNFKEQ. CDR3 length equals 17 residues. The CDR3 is CASSQDFQRAKQETQYF.

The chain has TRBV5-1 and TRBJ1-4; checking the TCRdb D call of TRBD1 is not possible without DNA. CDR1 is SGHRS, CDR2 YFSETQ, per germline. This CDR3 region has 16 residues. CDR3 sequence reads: CASSSRSRDRGGKLFF.

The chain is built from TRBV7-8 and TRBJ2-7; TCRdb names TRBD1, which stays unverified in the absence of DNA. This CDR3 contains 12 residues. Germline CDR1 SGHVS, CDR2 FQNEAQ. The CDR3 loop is CASWTDSYEQYF.

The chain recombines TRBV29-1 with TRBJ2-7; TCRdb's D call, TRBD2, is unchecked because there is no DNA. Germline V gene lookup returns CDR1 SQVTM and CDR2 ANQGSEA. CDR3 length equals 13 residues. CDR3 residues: CSAGLAGTYEQYF.

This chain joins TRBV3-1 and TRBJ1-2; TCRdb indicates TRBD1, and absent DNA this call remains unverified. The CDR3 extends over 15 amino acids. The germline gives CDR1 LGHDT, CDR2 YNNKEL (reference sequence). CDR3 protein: CASSQPDRVNYGYTF.

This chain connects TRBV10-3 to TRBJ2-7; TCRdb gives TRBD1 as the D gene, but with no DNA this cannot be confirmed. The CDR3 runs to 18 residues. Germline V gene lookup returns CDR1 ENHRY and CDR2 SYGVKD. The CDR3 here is CAISPGTGQSPGWYEQYF.

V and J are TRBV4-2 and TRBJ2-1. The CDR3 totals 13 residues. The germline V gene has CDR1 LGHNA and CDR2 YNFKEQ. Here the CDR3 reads CASSQENSNEQFF.

The CDR3 loop is CASSLGSSSGNTTYF. The J gene is TRBJ1-3, the V gene TRBV7-9. The germline V gene has CDR1 SEHNR and CDR2 FQNEAQ (reference sequence). The CDR3 loop spans 15 amino acids.

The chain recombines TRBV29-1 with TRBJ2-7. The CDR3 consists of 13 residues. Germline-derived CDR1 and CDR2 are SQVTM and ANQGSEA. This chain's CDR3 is CSVEDRSGGEQYF.

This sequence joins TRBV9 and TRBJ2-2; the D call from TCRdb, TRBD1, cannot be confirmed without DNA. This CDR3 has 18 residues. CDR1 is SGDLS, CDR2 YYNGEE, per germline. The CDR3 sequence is CASSVKGWSGSNTGELFF.

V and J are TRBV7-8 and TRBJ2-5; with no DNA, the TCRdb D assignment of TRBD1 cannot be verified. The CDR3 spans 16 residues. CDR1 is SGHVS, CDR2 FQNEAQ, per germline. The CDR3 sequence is CASSPADRGLGETQYF. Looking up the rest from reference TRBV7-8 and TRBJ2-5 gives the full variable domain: GAGVSQSPRYKVAKRGQDVALRCDPISGHVSLFWYQQALGQGPEFLTYFQNEAQLDKSGLPSDRFFAERPEGSVSTLKIQRTQQEDSAVYLCASSPADRGLGETQYFGPGTRLLVL.

CDR3 protein: CSATDPQNFYGYTF. The chain has TRBV20-1 and TRBJ1-2. CDR1 is DFQATT, CDR2 SNEGSKA, per germline (reference sequence). The CDR3 is made up of 14 amino acids.

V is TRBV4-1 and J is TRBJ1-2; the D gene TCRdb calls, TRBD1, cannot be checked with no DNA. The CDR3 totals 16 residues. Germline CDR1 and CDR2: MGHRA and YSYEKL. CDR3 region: CASSQVPRGSDYGYTF.

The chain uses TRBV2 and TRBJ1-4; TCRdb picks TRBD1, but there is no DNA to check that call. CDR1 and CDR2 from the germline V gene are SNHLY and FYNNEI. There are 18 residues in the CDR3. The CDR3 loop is CASRPPGPGIATNEKLFF.

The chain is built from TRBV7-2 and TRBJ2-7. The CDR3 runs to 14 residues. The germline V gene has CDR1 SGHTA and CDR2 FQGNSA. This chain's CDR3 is CASSLLPLRPEQYF.

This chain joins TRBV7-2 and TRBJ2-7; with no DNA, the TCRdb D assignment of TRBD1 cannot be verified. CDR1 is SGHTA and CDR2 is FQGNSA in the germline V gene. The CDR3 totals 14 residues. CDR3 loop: CASSFQGPTYEQYF.

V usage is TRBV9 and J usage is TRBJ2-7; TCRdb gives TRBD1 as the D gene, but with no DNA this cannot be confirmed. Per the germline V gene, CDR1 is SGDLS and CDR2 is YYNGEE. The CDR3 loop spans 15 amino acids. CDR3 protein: CASSVTGTGRYEQYF.

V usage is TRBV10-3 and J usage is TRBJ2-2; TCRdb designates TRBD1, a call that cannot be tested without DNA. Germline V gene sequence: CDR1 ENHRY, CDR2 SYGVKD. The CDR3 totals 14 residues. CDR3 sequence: CAISDRADTGELFF.

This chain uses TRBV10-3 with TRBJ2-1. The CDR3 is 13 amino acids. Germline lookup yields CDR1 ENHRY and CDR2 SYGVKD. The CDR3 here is CAISETDFNEQFF.

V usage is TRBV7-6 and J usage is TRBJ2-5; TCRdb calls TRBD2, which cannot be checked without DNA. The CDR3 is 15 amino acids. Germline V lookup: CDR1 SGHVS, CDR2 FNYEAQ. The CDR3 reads CASSLDGRGQETQYF.